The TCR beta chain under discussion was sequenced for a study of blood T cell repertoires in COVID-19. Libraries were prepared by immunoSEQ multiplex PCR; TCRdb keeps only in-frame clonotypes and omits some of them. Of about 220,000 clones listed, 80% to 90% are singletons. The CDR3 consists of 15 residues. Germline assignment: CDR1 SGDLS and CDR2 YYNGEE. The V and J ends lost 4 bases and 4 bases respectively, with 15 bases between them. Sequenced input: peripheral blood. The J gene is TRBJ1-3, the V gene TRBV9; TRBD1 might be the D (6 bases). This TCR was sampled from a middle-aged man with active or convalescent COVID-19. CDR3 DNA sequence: TGTGCCAGCAGCACACAATCAGGGGCCGGAAACACCATATATTTT. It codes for CASSTQSGAGNTIYF.